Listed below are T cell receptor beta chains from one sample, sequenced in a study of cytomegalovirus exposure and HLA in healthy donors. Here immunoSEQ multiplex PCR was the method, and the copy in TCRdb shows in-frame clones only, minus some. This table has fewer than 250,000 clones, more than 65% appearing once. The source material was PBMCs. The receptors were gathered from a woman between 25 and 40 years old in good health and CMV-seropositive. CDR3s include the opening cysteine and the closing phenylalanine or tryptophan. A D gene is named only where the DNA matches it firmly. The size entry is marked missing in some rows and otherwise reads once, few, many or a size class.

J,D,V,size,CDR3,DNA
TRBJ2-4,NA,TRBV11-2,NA,CASSPTFRQKNIQYF,TGTGCCAGCAGCCCAACTTTTAGACAGAAAAACATTCAGTACTTC
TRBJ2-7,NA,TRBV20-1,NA,CSAFHGNEQYF,TGCAGTGCCTTTCACGGTAACGAGCAGTACTTC
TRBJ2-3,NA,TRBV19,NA,CASSLRDTTSTDTQYF,TGTGCCAGTAGTCTCCGGGACACAACTAGCACAGATACGCAGTATTTT
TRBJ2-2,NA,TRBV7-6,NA,CASSSPGVSGYTGELFF,TGTGCCAGCAGCTCCCCAGGGGTGTCCGGGTACACCGGGGAGCTGTTTTTT
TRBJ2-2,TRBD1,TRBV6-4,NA,CASSDSQGAGELFF,TGTGCCAGCAGTGACTCACAGGGGGCCGGGGAGCTGTTTTTT
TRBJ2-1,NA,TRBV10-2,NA,CASSETGNHNEQFF,TGCGCCAGCAGTGAGACCGGGAACCACAATGAGCAGTTCTTC
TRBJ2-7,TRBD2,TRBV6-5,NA,CASSKQLAGGREQYF,TGTGCCAGCAGTAAGCAACTAGCGGGAGGACGTGAGCAGTACTTC
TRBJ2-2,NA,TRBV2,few,CASSSGTTQNTGELFF,TGTGCCAGCAGTTCTGGGACAACCCAGAACACCGGGGAGCTGTTTTTT
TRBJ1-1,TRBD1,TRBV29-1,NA,CSVDTGPGQGYTEAFF,TGCAGCGTTGATACCGGCCCGGGACAGGGATACACTGAAGCTTTCTTT
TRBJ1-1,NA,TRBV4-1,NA,CASSQLWQNTEAFF,TGCGCCAGCAGCCAACTGTGGCAGAACACTGAAGCTTTCTTT
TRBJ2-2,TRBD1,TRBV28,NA,CASIRQGSNTGELFF,TGTGCCAGCATAAGACAGGGATCGAACACCGGGGAGCTGTTTTTT
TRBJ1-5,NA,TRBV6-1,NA,CASSEAEVSEPQHF,TGTGCCAGCAGTGAAGCCGAGGTATCGGAGCCCCAGCATTTT
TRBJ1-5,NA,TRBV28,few,CASSTPWGPYSNQPQHF,TGTGCCAGCAGTACGCCGTGGGGGCCCTATAGCAATCAGCCCCAGCATTTT
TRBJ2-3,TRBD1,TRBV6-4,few,CASSDGTGADTQYF,TGTGCCAGCAGTGACGGGACAGGGGCAGATACGCAGTATTTT
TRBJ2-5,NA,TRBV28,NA,CASSLTNQETQYF,TGTGCCAGCAGTTTGACTAACCAAGAGACCCAGTACTTC
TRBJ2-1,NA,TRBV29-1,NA,CSVRGFESSYNEQFF,TGCAGCGTTAGGGGATTTGAAAGCTCCTACAATGAGCAGTTCTTC
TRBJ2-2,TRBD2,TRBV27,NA,CASKREGLAGAGELFF,TGTGCCAGCAAACGCGAGGGACTAGCGGGAGCCGGGGAGCTGTTTTTT
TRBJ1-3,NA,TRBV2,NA,CASRSQGSVPNTIYF,TGTGCCAGCAGATCTCAGGGGTCGGTGCCCAACACCATATATTTT
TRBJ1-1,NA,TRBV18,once,CASSAGRGNTEAFF,TGTGCCAGCTCAGCGGGTCGGGGGAACACTGAAGCTTTCTTT
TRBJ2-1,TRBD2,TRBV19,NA,CASTHWGTSGIRRNEQFF,TGTGCCAGTACCCATTGGGGGACTAGCGGGATTCGACGGAATGAGCAGTTCTTC
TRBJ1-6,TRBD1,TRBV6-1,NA,CASLIQRQGNSPLHF,TGTGCCAGCCTCATCCAAAGACAGGGAAATTCACCCCTCCACTTT
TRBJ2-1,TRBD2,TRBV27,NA,CASSGLAGYQGSYNEQFF,TGTGCCAGCTCGGGACTAGCGGGATACCAGGGCTCCTACAATGAGCAGTTCTTC
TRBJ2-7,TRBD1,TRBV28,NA,CASSFDREYEQYF,TGTGCCAGCAGTTTTGACAGGGAATACGAGCAGTACTTC
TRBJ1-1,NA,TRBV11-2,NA,CASSLTAGRLEAFF,TGTGCCAGCAGCTTAACGGCAGGTCGTTTGGAAGCTTTCTTT
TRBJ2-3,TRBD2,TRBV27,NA,CASSLTSGRSDTQYF,TGTGCCAGCAGTTTAACTAGCGGGAGGTCGGATACGCAGTATTTT
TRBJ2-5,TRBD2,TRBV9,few,CASSATSGGQETQYF,TGTGCCAGCAGCGCGACTAGCGGGGGACAAGAGACCCAGTACTTC
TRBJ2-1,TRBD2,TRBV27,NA,CASRISGSSYNEQFF,TGTGCCAGCAGAATAAGCGGGAGTTCCTACAATGAGCAGTTCTTC
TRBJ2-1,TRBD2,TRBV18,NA,CASSPTSGLTYNEQFF,TGTGCCAGCTCTCCGACTAGCGGACTGACCTACAATGAGCAGTTCTTC
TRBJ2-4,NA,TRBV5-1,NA,CASSLEWRVPKNIQYF,TGCGCCAGCAGCTTGGAGTGGAGAGTGCCTAAAAACATTCAGTACTTC
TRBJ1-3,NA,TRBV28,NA,CASSLAGNSGNTIYF,TGTGCCAGCAGTTTAGCCGGGAACTCTGGAAACACCATATATTTT
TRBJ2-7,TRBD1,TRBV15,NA,CATSRHEQGPEQYF,TGTGCCACCAGCAGACACGAACAGGGGCCCGAGCAGTACTTC
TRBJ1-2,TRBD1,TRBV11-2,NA,CASSLAAGTGVGYTF,TGTGCCAGCAGCTTAGCGGCCGGGACAGGGGTTGGCTACACCTTC
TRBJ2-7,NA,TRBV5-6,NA,CASSREGYTSYEQYF,TGTGCCAGCAGCCGTGAGGGCTACACCTCCTACGAGCAGTACTTC
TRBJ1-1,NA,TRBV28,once,CATSPFEAVRTEAFF,TGTGCCACCTCTCCTTTCGAGGCGGTTCGGACTGAAGCTTTCTTT